Included here is one T cell receptor beta chain sequence, with context. This record comes from a study of T cells in Graves' hyperthyroidism and ophthalmopathy. The investigators amplified TCR beta CDR3 regions from RNA transcripts. The HTBI set primed first-round TCR CDR3 RT-PCR. One entry per CDR3 protein, called by TCRdb with MiXCR from the multiplex PCR reads. The sample consists of approximately 430,000 distinct CDR3 sequences, about 15% of them appearing once. This CDR3 region has 14 residues. CDR1 is DFQATT, CDR2 SNEGSKA, per germline (reference sequence). V lost 3 bases to trimming and J lost 0 bases, with 11 bases between them. Ophthalmopathy patients showed a Clinical Activity Score of at least 3, NOSPECS grade of at least 4 and duration under 3 months.

Sequencing was performed on blood. This TCR derives from a young man with Graves' ophthalmopathy. The gene calls are TRBV20-1 and TRBJ1-1; D is possibly TRBD1 (5 bases). For the CDR3, the DNA is TGCAGTGCTAGGTCGGGACGGATGAACACTGAAGCTTTCTTT. Translated, it gives CSARSGRMNTEAFF.